The 8 T cell receptor beta chains below all came from one sample that was sequenced in a study of cytomegalovirus exposure and HLA in healthy donors. PCR primers comprised 60 Vbeta and 13 Jbeta primers. The table came from immunoSEQ multiplex PCR; TCRdb's copy has only in-frame clones and leaves some out. Of 170,000 or so clones listed, 70% to 85% are singletons. The specimen sequenced was PBMCs. The origin of the receptors is a woman in her 30s in good health and CMV-seronegative.

This clone was observed a handful of times. The V call is TRBV5-1, the J call TRBJ1-1, with 9 bases identical to TRBD1. The CDR3 sequence is 13 residues long. With 5 bases clipped from V and 6 bases from J, the junction kept 5 bases outside the gene matches. Germline CDR1 reads SGHRS; CDR2 reads YFSETQ. In DNA, the CDR3 is TGCGCCAGCAGGGGACAGGGATTAGCTGAAGCTTTCTTT. This gives the protein CASRGQGLAEAFF.

The rearrangement joins TRBV6-1 to TRBJ1-1, with D possibly matching TRBD1 (6 bases). V was pared by 6 bases and J by 7 bases, with 15 bases between. This CDR3 contains 13 residues. Germline V gene sequence: CDR1 MNHNS, CDR2 SASEGT. CDR3 protein: CASRHTHRVEAFF. CDR3 bases: TGTGCCAGCAGGCATACCCACAGGGTTGAAGCTTTCTTT.

The J gene is TRBJ1-1, the V gene TRBV6-6, with a weak D call TRBD1 (5 bases). This CDR3 is 15 amino acids long. Trimming shortened V by 5 bases and J by 3 bases, and 16 bases separated the two germline ends. Germline loops: CDR1 MNHNY, CDR2 SVGAGI (reference sequence). In DNA, the CDR3 is TGTGCCAGCAGTCCTCGACCCAGGGCGCACACTGAAGCTTTCTTT. Residues: CASSPRPRAHTEAFF.

The chain uses TRBV5-1 and TRBJ2-1; the match to TRBD1 covers 7 bases. The ends lost 4 bases at V and 4 bases at J; junction bases unmatched: 8. Germline CDR1 is SGHRS and CDR2 is YFSETQ. The CDR3 sequence is 15 residues long. CDR3 sequence: CASSHARQGYNEQFF. The CDR3 bases are TGCGCCAGCAGCCACGCGAGACAGGGTTACAATGAGCAGTTCTTC.

V is TRBV11-2 and J is TRBJ2-7; 10 bases line up with TRBD2. J lost 3 bases, V lost 2 bases, and 10 bases had no gene match. The CDR3 has 17 amino acids. The germline gives CDR1 SGHAT, CDR2 FQNNGV. In DNA form, the CDR3 reads TGTGCCAGCAGCTTACACATAGCGGGGGGCCAATTCTACGAGCAGTACTTC. Its translation is CASSLHIAGGQFYEQYF.

The chain has TRBV7-2 and TRBJ1-5; no definite D call. The CDR3 has 13 residues. Germline CDR1 is SGHTA and CDR2 is FQGNSA. V shed 5 bases and J shed 0 bases, with 5 bases lying between them. The CDR3 reads CASSPSSNQPQHF. The CDR3 nucleotides read TGTGCCAGCAGCCCGAGTAGCAATCAGCCCCAGCATTTT.

This CDR3 reads CASSQGRETQYF. DNA for the CDR3: TGTGCCAGCAGCCAGGGTAGAGAGACCCAGTACTTC. The chain combines TRBV5-6 with TRBJ2-5, with a possible D match to TRBD1 (5 bases). From germline, CDR1 is SGHDT and CDR2 YYEEEE. The CDR3 has 12 residues. V was clipped by 4 bases and J by 4 bases, with 8 bases between them. The whole variable domain, filled in from reference TRBV5-6 and TRBJ2-5, reads DAGVTQSPTHLIKTRGQQVTLRCSPKSGHDTVSWYQQALGQGPQFIFQYYEEEERQRGNFPDRFSGHQFPNYSSELNVNALLLGDSALYLCASSQGRETQYFGPGTRLLVL.

The chain couples TRBV5-1 to TRBJ2-7; D remains unclear. The germline V gene encodes CDR1 SGHRS and CDR2 YFSETQ. The CDR3 length is 13 residues. Trimming took 0 bases from V and 4 from J, leaving 8 bases between them. The CDR3 DNA follows: TGCGCCAGCAGCTTGGAACAGAATTACGAGCAGTACTTC. Residues: CASSLEQNYEQYF.